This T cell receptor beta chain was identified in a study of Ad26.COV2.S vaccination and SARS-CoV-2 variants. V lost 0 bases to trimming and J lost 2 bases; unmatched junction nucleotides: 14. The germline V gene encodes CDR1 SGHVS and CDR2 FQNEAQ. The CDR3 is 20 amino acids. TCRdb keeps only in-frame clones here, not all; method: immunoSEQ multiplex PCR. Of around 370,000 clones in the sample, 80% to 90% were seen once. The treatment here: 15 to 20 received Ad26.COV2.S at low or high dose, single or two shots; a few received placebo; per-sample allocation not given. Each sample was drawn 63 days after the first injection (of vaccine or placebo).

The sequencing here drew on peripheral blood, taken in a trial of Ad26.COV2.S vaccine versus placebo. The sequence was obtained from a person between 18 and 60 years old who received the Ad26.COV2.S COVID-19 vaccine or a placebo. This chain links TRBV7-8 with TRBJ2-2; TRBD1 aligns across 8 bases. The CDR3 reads CASSLARTGRSHKNTGELFF. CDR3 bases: TGTGCCAGCAGCTTAGCGAGGACAGGGAGGTCCCATAAAAACACCGGGGAGCTGTTTTTT.